This TCR beta chain was documented in a study of blood T cell repertoires in COVID-19. TCRdb's table, derived via immunoSEQ multiplex PCR, lists solely in-frame clones and lacks some. The profile shows fewer than 250,000 clones, roughly 90% of them singletons. Germline lookup yields CDR1 MNHEY and CDR2 SMNVEV (reference sequence). The V and J ends lost 2 bases and 10 bases respectively, with 21 bases between them. The CDR3 spans 17 residues. What was sequenced was peripheral blood. V gene TRBV27 combines with J gene TRBJ1-6, with a tentative D call TRBD1 (6 bases). This TCR was sampled from a woman aged 70-85 years with acute or convalescent COVID-19. The CDR3 loop is CASSLRGRGSPGSPLHF. The DNA of the CDR3 is TGTGCCAGCAGTTTAAGGGGCAGGGGATCCCCTGGGTCACCCCTCCACTTT.